Below, 14 T cell receptor beta chains from the same sample are listed, as sequenced in a study of siplizumab effects on memory and regulatory T cells. Sequenced by immunoSEQ multiplex PCR; TCRdb stores in-frame clones only, minus some. The sample holds about 91,000 clones, roughly 96% seen once. Sequenced material: naive CD4+ T cells sorted from blood. The receptors were gathered from a human donor in good health.

The table lists this clone with a few counts. The V call is TRBV19, the J call TRBJ1-5; no definite D call. Germline CDR1 reads LNHDA; CDR2 reads SQIVND (reference sequence). This CDR3 comprises 15 residues. Trimming removed 1 base from V and 4 bases from J, with 11 bases in between. The CDR3 reads CASSIGLLQNQPQHF. CDR3 nucleotides: TGTGCCAGTAGTATAGGTCTACTCCAGAATCAGCCCCAGCATTTT.

This clone was picked up one time. The rearrangement joins TRBV11-2 to TRBJ2-7; D possibly corresponds to TRBD2 (5 bases). This CDR3 has 11 amino acids. V lost 5 bases to trimming and J lost 7 bases, with 9 bases between them. Germline-derived CDR1 and CDR2 are SGHAT and FQNNGV. This chain's CDR3 is CASSPTGEQYF. CDR3 DNA: TGTGCCAGCAGCCCTACGGGGGAGCAGTACTTC.

The rearrangement links TRBV12-5 to TRBJ2-2; D is possibly TRBD2 (5 bases). V was cut by 2 bases and J by 1 base, with 11 bases left in between. The CDR3 consists of 16 residues. Germline values: CDR1 LGHNT, CDR2 FRNRAP. The CDR3 DNA follows: TGTGCTAGTGGTTTGTCGTTAGCGCGGAACACCGGGGAGCTGTTTTTT. Encoded protein: CASGLSLARNTGELFF. The full variable domain, with the rest looked up from reference TRBV12-5 and TRBJ2-2, is DARVTQTPRHKVTEMGQEVTMRCQPILGHNTVFWYRQTMMQGLELLAYFRNRAPLDDSGMPKDRFSAEMPDATLATLKIQPSEPRDSAVYFCASGLSLARNTGELFFGEGSRLTVL.

V is TRBV18 and J is TRBJ2-2; no definite D call. The germline CDR1 and CDR2 sequences are KGHSH and LQKENI. This CDR3 has 15 residues. The germline V and J ends were trimmed by 8 bases and 2 bases, with 15 bases remaining between them. CDR3 in DNA: TGTGCCAGCCGACCCGGTGGCAGTAACACCGGGGAGCTGTTTTTT. Encoded protein: CASRPGGSNTGELFF.

The V call is TRBV4-2, the J call TRBJ2-5; D ambiguous. Germline-derived CDR1 and CDR2 are LGHNA and YNFKEQ. CDR3 length equals 13 residues. Between the trimmed V and J ends, which lost 0 bases and 4 bases, there was a span of 6 bases. In nucleotides, the CDR3 is TGTGCCAGCAGCCAAGATAACGGAGAGACCCAGTACTTC. Protein sequence: CASSQDNGETQYF.

This chain connects TRBV28 to TRBJ2-1, with 10 bases fitting TRBD2. Germline CDR1 and CDR2: MDHEN and SYDVKM. The CDR3 is 15 residues long. With V trimmed by 8 bases and J by 8 bases, 12 bases remained unmatched. The CDR3 bases are TGTGCCAGCGGAAAGCGGGGGGGCGTCATGCATGAGCAGTTCTTC. Protein product: CASGKRGGVMHEQFF. Together with reference TRBV28 and TRBJ2-1, the CDR3 gives the full variable domain: DVKVTQSSRYLVKRTGEKVFLECVQDMDHENMFWYRQDPGLGLRLIYFSYDVKMKEKGDIPEGYSVSREKKERFSLILESASTNQTSMYLCASGKRGGVMHEQFFGPGTRLTVL.

The V gene is TRBV10-2, the J gene TRBJ2-3; D is perhaps TRBD1 or TRBD2 (5 bases each). The length of the CDR3 is 15 residues. V lost 0 bases and J 7 bases, leaving 14 bases between the germline ends. The germline CDR1 and CDR2 sequences are WSHSY and SAAADI. CDR3 nucleotide sequence: TGCGCCAGCAGTGAGTCGAAGGGGAGTGGGAATACGCAGTATTTT. As protein: CASSESKGSGNTQYF.

The V gene is TRBV18, the J gene TRBJ2-2; the D is unclear. This CDR3 has 12 amino acids. Per the germline V gene, CDR1 is KGHSH and CDR2 is LQKENI. Trimming cost V 3 bases and J 5 bases, with 4 bases left between them. CDR3 bases: TGTGCCAGCTCACCTTCGACCGGGGAGCTGTTTTTT. Translating gives CASSPSTGELFF. The full variable domain, in which reference TRBV18 and TRBJ2-2 provide the parts outside the CDR3, is NAGVMQNPRHLVRRRGQEARLRCSPMKGHSHVYWYRQLPEEGLKFMVYLQKENIIDESGMPKERFSAEFPKEGPSILRIQQVVRGDSAAYFCASSPSTGELFFGEGSRLTVL.

The V and J genes are TRBV4-2 and TRBJ2-7, with 7 bases aligning to TRBD2. After removal of 1 base from V and 0 bases from J, the junction contained 3 bases not matched to a gene. Per the germline V gene, CDR1 is LGHNA and CDR2 is YNFKEQ. CDR3 length: 15 amino acids. As DNA, the CDR3 is TGTGCCAGCAGCCAAGGAGGGACTATCTCCTACGAGCAGTACTTC. Encoded protein: CASSQGGTISYEQYF.

The chain joins TRBV20-1 to TRBJ1-1; D unclear. Deletions cut 3 bases from V and 11 bases from J, with 10 bases between. CDR1 and CDR2 (germline): DFQATT, SNEGSKA (reference sequence). CDR3 size: 10 residues. The CDR3 spells CSASQRDAFF. In DNA form, the CDR3 reads TGCAGTGCTAGCCAAAGGGATGCTTTCTTT.

The chain is built from TRBV19 and TRBJ1-2, with D unclear. Between the trimmed V and J ends, which lost 7 bases and 3 bases, there was a span of 9 bases. Germline values: CDR1 LNHDA, CDR2 SQIVND (reference sequence). The CDR3 sequence is 12 residues long. This chain's CDR3 is CASIKGDYGYTF. The CDR3 bases are TGTGCCAGTATCAAGGGCGACTATGGCTACACCTTC.

The chain is built from TRBV6-6 and TRBJ1-1; D ambiguous. The ends were cut back, 0 bases at V and 0 bases at J, with 5 bases in the middle. CDR1 and CDR2 from the germline V gene are MNHNY and SVGAGI (reference sequence). The CDR3 loop spans 14 amino acids. The CDR3 spells CASSYSGLNTEAFF. As DNA, the CDR3 is TGTGCCAGCAGTTACTCAGGGCTGAACACTGAAGCTTTCTTT.

The rearrangement joins TRBV6-1 to TRBJ1-5; no reliable D call. Germline CDR1 and CDR2: MNHNS and SASEGT. There are 14 residues in the CDR3. Deletions cut 1 base from V and 7 bases from J, with 11 bases between. The CDR3 DNA sequence: TGTGCCAGCAGTGAAGTAGACGGCGCCCAGCCCCAGCATTTT. Its protein is CASSEVDGAQPQHF.

V is TRBV5-1 and J is TRBJ1-2, with D unclear. CDR3 length: 13 amino acids. Germline lookup yields CDR1 SGHRS and CDR2 YFSETQ. Between the trimmed V and J ends, which lost 1 base and 8 bases, there was a span of 12 bases. The CDR3 coding sequence is TGCGCCAGCAGCTTGCGGCCAGATCAAGGCTACACCTTC. It is translated as CASSLRPDQGYTF.